This TCR beta chain was documented in a study of control samples from healthy donors and cancer patients. TCRdb keeps only in-frame clones here, not all; method: immunoSEQ multiplex PCR. In the table there are 90,000 to 150,000 clones, approximately 88% of which are singletons. The V gene's germline CDR1 is MNHEY and CDR2 SVGAGI. V shed 5 bases and J 8 bases; nucleotides not matched to a gene: 7. This CDR3 has 13 residues. The sequence came from a man aged 35 to 55 in good health. V and J are TRBV6-5 and TRBJ1-2; 8 nucleotides line up with TRBD1. The sample consisted of blood. CDR3 protein: CASSTTGVGGYTF. The CDR3 DNA follows: TGTGCCAGCAGTACGACAGGGGTGGGCGGCTACACCTTC.